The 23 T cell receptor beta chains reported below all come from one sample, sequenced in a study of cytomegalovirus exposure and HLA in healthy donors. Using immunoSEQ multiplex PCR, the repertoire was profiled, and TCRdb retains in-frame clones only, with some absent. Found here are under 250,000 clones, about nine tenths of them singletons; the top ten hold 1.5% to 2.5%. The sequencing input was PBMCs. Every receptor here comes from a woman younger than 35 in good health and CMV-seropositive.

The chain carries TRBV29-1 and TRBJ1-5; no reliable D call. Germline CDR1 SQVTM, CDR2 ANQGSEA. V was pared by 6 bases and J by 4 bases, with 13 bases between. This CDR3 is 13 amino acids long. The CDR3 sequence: CSVELGGNQPQHF. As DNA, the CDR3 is TGCAGCGTCGAATTAGGAGGGAATCAGCCCCAGCATTTT.

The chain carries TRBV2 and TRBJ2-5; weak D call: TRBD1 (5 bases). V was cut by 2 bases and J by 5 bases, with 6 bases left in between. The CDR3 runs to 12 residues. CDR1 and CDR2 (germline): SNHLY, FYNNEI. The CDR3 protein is CASSEQGETQYF. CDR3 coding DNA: TGTGCCAGCAGTGAACAGGGTGAGACCCAGTACTTC.

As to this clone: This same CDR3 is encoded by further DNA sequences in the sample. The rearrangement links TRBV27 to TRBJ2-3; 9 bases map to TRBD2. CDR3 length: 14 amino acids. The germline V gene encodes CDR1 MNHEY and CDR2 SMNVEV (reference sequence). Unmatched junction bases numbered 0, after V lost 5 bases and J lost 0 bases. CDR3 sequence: CASSLAGSTDTQYF. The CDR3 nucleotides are TGTGCCAGCAGTCTAGCGGGGAGCACAGATACGCAGTATTTT.

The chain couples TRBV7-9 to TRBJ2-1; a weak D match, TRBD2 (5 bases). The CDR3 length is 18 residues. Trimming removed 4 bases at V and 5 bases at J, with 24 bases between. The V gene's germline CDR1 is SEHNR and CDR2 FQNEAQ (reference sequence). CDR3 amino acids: CASSYPWTPSGLNNEQFF. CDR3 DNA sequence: TGTGCCAGCAGCTATCCTTGGACCCCTTCCGGACTGAACAATGAGCAGTTCTTC.

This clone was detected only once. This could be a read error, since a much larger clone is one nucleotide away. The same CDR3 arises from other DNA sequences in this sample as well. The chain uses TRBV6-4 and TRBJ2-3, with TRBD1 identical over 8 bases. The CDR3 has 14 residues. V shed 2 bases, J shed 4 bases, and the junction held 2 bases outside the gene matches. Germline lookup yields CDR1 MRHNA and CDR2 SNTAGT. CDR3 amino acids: CASSDGQGADTQYF. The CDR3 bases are TGTGCCAGCAGTGACGGACAGGGCGCAGATACGCAGTATTTT.

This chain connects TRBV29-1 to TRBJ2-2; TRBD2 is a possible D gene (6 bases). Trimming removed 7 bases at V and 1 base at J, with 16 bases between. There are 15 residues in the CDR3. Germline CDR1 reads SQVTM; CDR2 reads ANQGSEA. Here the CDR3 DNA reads TGCAGCGCCCTCTGGGGTAGCGGGAACACCGGGGAGCTGTTTTTT. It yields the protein CSALWGSGNTGELFF.

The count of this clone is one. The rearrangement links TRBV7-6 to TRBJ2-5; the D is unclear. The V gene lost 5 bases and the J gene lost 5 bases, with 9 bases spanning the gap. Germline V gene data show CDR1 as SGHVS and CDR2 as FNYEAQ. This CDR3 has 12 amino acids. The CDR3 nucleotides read TGTGCCAGCAGCCGCCCCCAGGAGACCCAGTACTTC. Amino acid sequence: CASSRPQETQYF.

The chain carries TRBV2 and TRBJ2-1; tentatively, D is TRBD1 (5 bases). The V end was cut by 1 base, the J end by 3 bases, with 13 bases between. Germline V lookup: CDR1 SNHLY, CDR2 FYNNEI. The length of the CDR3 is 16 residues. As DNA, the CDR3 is TGTGCCAGCAGTGAAGGATCAGGGCCCTACTACAATGAGCAGTTCTTC. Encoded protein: CASSEGSGPYYNEQFF.

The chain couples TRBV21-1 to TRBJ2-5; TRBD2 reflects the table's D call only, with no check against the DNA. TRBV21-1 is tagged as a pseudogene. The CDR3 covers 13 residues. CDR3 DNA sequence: TGTGCCAGCAGCAATGGGCTAGCAGAGACCCAGTACTTC. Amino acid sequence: CASSNGLAETQYF.

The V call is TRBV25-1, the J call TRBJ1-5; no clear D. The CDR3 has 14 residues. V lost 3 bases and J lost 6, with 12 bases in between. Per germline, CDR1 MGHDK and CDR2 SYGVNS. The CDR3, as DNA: TGTGCCAGCAGTGAGATGAGTTCCCGTCAGCCCCAGCATTTT. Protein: CASSEMSSRQPQHF.

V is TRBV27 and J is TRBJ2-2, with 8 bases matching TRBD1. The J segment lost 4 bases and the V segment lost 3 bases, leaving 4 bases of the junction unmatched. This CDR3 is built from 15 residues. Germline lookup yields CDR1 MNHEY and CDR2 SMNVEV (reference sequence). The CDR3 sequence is CASSLGQVFTGELFF. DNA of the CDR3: TGTGCCAGCAGTTTGGGACAGGTCTTCACCGGGGAGCTGTTTTTT.

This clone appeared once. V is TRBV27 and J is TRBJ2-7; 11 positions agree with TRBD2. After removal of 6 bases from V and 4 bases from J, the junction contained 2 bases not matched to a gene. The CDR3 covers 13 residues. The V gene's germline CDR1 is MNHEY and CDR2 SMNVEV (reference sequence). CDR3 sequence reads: CASRLAGVYEQYF. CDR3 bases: TGTGCCAGCAGACTAGCGGGAGTTTACGAGCAGTACTTC.

CDR3 coding DNA: TGTGCCAGCAGTTACCGTTACACCGGGGAGCTGTTTTTT. This gives the protein CASSYRYTGELFF. J is TRBJ2-2 and V is TRBV6-5; no clear D gene. Germline CDR1 is MNHEY and CDR2 is SVGAGI. This CDR3 region has 13 residues. With 2 bases removed from V and 3 bases from J, the gap between germline ends came to 4 bases.

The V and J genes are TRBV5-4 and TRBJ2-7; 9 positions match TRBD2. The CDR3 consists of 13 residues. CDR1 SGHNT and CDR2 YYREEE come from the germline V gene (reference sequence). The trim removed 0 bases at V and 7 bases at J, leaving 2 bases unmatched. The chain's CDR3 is CASSLAAGGEQYF. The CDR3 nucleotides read TGTGCCAGCAGCTTGGCAGCGGGGGGTGAGCAGTACTTC.

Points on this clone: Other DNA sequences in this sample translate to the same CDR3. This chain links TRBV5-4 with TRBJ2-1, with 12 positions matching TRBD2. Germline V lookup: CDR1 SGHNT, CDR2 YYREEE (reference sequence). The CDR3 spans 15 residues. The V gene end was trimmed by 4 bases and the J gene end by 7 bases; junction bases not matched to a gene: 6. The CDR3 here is CASSQTSGSRNEQFF. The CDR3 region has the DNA TGTGCCAGCAGCCAGACTAGCGGGAGTCGAAATGAGCAGTTCTTC.

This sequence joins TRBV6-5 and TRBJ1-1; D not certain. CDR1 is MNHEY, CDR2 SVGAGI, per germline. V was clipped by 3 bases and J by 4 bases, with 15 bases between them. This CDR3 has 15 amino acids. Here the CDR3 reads CASSYKDRAGTEAFF. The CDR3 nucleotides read TGTGCCAGCAGTTATAAAGACCGGGCGGGCACTGAAGCTTTCTTT.

CDR3: CASSSITRSSSYEQYF. CDR3 DNA sequence: TGTGCCAGCAGCTCTATAACAAGATCTAGCTCCTACGAGCAGTACTTC. The V call is TRBV13, the J call TRBJ2-7, with D hard to call. Per germline, CDR1 PRHDT and CDR2 FYEKMQ (reference sequence). Trimming stripped 4 bases from V and 0 bases from J, with 16 bases between. CDR3 length: 16 amino acids.

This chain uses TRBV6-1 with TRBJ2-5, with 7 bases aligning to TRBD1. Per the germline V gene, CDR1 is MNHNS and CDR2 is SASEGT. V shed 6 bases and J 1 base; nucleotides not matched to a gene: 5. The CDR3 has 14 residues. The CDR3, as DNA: TGTGCCAGCAGATGGGGGACAGCCCAAGAGACCCAGTACTTC. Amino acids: CASRWGTAQETQYF.

This CDR3 reads CASRHHNEQFF. The CDR3, as DNA: TGTGCCAGCAGACACCACAATGAGCAGTTCTTC. The chain has TRBV27 and TRBJ2-1, with D uncertain. The CDR3 has 11 amino acids. Trimming left V 6 bases short and J 5 bases short, with 5 bases between. The germline gives CDR1 MNHEY, CDR2 SMNVEV (reference sequence).

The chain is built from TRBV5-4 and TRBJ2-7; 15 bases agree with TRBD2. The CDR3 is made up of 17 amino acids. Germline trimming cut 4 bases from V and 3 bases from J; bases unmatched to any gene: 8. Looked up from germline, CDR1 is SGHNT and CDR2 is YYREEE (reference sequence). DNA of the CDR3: TGTGCCAGCAGCCCCAGGACTAGCGGGAGGGCGGTCTACGAGCAGTACTTC. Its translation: CASSPRTSGRAVYEQYF.

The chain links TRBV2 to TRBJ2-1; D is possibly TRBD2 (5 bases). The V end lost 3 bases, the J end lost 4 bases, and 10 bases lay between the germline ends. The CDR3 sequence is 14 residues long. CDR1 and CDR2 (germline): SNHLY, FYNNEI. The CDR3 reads CASSDTDLYNEQFF. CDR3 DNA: TGTGCCAGCAGTGATACGGACTTATACAATGAGCAGTTCTTC.

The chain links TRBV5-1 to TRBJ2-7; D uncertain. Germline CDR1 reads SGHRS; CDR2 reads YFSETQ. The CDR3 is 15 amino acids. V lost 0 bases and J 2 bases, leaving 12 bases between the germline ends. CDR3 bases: TGCGCCAGCAGCTTGGAGCCCGGGTTCGCCTACGAGCAGTACTTC. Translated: CASSLEPGFAYEQYF.

The CDR3 DNA follows: TGTGCCAGCAGTTTATTGGCGGAGGGGTATGGCTACACCTTC. This sequence encodes CASSLLAEGYGYTF. The chain links TRBV28 to TRBJ1-2, with D perhaps TRBD1 (5 bases). From germline, CDR1 is MDHEN and CDR2 SYDVKM. The V end was cut by 1 base, the J end by 5 bases, with 11 bases between. The CDR3 is made up of 14 amino acids.